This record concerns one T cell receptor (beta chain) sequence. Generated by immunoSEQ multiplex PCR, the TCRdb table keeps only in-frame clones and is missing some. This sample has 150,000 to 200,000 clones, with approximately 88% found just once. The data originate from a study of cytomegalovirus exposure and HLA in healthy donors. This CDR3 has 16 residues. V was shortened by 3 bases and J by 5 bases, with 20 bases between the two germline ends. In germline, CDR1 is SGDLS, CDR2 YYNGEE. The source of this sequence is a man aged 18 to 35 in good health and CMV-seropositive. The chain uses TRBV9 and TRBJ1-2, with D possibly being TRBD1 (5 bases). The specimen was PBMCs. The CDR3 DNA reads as TGTGCCAGCAGCGCCGGGTCGGGGGTTTCTGGGTATGGCTACACCTTC. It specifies CASSAGSGVSGYGYTF. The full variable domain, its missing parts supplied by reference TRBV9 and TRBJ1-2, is DSGVTQTPKHLITATGQRVTLRCSPRSGDLSVYWYQQSLDQGLQFLIQYYNGEERAKGNILERFSAQQFPDLHSELNLSSLELGDSALYFCASSAGSGVSGYGYTFGSGTRLTVV.